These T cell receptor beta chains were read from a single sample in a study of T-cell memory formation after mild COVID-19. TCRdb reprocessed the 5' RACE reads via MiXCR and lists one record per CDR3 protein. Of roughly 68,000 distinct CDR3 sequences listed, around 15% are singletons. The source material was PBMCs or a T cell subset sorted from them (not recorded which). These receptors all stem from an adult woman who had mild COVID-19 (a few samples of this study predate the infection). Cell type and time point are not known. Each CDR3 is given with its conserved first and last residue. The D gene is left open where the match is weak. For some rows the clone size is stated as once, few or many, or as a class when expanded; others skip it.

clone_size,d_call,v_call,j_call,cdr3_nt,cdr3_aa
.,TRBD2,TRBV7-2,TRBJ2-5,TGTGCCAGCAGCTCGGGACTAGCTAGAGAGACCCAGTACTTC,CASSSGLARETQYF
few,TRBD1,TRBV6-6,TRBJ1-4,TGTGCCAGCAGCCCAACGACCGGGACAGGGCTTGAAAAACTGTTTTTT,CASSPTTGTGLEKLFF
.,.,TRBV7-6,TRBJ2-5,TGTGCCAGCAGCTCCGTCGAAATCCGCGAGACCCAGTACTTC,CASSSVEIRETQYF
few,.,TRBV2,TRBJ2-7,TGTGCCAGCGCGTTCCTGGGTGCACCCTACGAGCAGTACTTC,CASAFLGAPYEQYF
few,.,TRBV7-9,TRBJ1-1,TGTGCCAGCAGCTTACTAGAAGGGTCCGGGAACACTGAAGCTTTCTTT,CASSLLEGSGNTEAFF
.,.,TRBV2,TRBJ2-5,TGTGCCAGCAGTTGGTCTGCCCAGTACTTC,CASSWSAQYF
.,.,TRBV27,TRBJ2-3,TGTGCCAGCAGCGGCGGGCGGACAGATACGCAGTATTTT,CASSGGRTDTQYF
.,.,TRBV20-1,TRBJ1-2,TGCAGTGCCAGCCCCACCACGGTCCCGCCCGATTCCTATGGCTACACCTTC,CSASPTTVPPDSYGYTF
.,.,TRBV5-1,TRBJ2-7,TGCGCCAGCAGCTTGGGAGGTTTCGCCTACGAGCAGTACTTC,CASSLGGFAYEQYF
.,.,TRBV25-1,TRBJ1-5,TGTGCCAGCAGAGGGGTTAATCAGCCCCAGCATTTT,CASRGVNQPQHF
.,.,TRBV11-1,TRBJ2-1,TGTGCCAGCAGCTTAGATGACAATGAGCAGTTCTTC,CASSLDDNEQFF
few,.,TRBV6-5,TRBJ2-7,TGTGCCAGCAGTTACTCCAGGACCCTAACCTACGAGCAGTACTTC,CASSYSRTLTYEQYF
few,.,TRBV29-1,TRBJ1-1,TGCAGCGTTGAACGGGGGGGACCGGTTACTTTCTTT,CSVERGGPVTFF
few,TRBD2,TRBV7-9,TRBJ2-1,TGTGCCAGCAGCTCCCTTACTAGCGGGGCCCACAATGAGCAGTTCTTC,CASSSLTSGAHNEQFF
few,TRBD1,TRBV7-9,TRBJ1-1,TGTGCCAGCAGCTTAGGATACGACAGGGGGCGCGGGGACACTGAAGCTTTCTTT,CASSLGYDRGRGDTEAFF
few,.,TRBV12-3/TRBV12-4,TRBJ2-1,TGTGCCAGCAGTTTGGGGGTATACAATGAGCAGTTCTTC,CASSLGVYNEQFF
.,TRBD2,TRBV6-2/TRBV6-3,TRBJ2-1,TGTGCCAGCAGTTACTCCCCTCTAGCGGGAGTCTACAATGAGCAGTTCTTC,CASSYSPLAGVYNEQFF
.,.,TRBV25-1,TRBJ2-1,TGTGCCAGCAGTAACCGGGACACAGCCTACAATGAGCAGTTCTTC,CASSNRDTAYNEQFF
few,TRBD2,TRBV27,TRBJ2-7,TGTGCCAGCAGTTTTGGTCTAGCGGGAGCATACGAGCAGTACTTC,CASSFGLAGAYEQYF
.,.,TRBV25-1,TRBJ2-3,TGTGCCAGCAGTGAATTGGGGAGAACGGGCACAGATACGCAGTATTTT,CASSELGRTGTDTQYF
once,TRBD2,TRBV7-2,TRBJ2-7,TGTGCCAGCAGCGCCTGGACTAGCGGAACCTACGAGCAGTACTTC,CASSAWTSGTYEQYF
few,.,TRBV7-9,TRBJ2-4,TGTGCCAGCAGCCAGATTCCTTCCGGAGCCAAAAACATTCAGTACTTC,CASSQIPSGAKNIQYF
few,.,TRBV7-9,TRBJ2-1,TGTGCCAGCAGCTTAGCACAGGGAATTTACAATGAGCAGTTCTTC,CASSLAQGIYNEQFF
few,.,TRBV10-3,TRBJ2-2,TGTGCCATCAGCGACTGGGGATCGAACACCGGGGAGCTGTTTTTT,CAISDWGSNTGELFF
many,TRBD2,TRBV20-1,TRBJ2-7,TGCAGTGCAACCGGGACTAGCGGGTACGAGCAGTACTTC,CSATGTSGYEQYF
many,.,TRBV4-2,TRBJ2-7,TGTGCCAGCAGCCAACAGGCTAGCGCTCACAGGCAGTACTTC,CASSQQASAHRQYF
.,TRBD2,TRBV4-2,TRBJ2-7,TGTGCCAGCAGCCAAGAAACTAGCGGGAGTTTCGAGCAGTACTTC,CASSQETSGSFEQYF
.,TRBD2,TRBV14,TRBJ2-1,TGTGCCAGCAGAACCGGGACTAGCGGAGACAATGAGCAGTTCTTC,CASRTGTSGDNEQFF
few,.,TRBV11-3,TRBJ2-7,TGTGCCAGCAGCTCCTCTGATTACGAGCAGTACTTC,CASSSSDYEQYF
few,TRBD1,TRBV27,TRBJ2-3,TGTGCCAGCAGTTTATCGGGGACAGGATTCACAGATACGCAGTATTTT,CASSLSGTGFTDTQYF
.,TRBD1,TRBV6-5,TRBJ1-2,TGTGCCAGCAGTTACTCGGGGACAGGGACCAACTATGGCTACACCTTC,CASSYSGTGTNYGYTF
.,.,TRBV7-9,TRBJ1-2,TGTGCCAGCAGCTTAGCTGTGCAGGGGATGGATGGCTACACCTTC,CASSLAVQGMDGYTF
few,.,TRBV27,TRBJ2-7,TGTGCCAGCAGTACCTCAACCGCACCTGTCGGGGAGCAGTACTTC,CASSTSTAPVGEQYF